This T cell receptor beta chain was identified in a study of response to subunit inactivated influenza vaccine. Study-wide points: Only a handful of new T cells, the authors suggested, are recruited with each seasonal influenza vaccination.

This clonotype was counted between two and nine times. The antigen is unknown. Each CDR3 protein is one row after TCRdb ran MiXCR on the RT-PCR reads. The data contain around 850,000 distinct CDR3 sequences, roughly 18% of them singletons. The CDR3 is 12 amino acids. Per the germline V gene, CDR1 is MDHEN and CDR2 is SYDVKM. V lost 8 bases, J lost 2 bases, and 9 bases lay in between. Sample: PBMCs from blood, taken roughly 5 days after vaccination. The V and J genes are TRBV28 and TRBJ1-2; D gene unclear. The TCR was taken from a man aged 50-59 years who received an inactivated influenza vaccine. CDR3 DNA: TGTGCCAGCGGCCGAAAAAACTATGGCTACACCTTC. It encodes CASGRKNYGYTF.